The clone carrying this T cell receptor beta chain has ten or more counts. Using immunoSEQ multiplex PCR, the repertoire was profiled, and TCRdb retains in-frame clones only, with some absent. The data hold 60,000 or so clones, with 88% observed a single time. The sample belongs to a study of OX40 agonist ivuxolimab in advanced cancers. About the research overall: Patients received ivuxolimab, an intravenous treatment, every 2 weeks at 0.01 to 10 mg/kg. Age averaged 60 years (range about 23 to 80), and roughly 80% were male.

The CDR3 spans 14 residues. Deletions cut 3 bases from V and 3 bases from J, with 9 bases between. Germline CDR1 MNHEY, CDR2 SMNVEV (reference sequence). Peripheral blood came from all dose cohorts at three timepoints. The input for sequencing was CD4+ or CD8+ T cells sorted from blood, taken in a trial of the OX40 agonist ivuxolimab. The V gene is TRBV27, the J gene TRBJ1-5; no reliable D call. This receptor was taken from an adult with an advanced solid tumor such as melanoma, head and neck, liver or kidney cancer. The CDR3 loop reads CASSLAPFNQPQHF. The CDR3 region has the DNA TGTGCCAGCAGTTTGGCGCCCTTCAATCAGCCCCAGCATTTT.